This TCR beta chain was sequenced during a study of CD8+CD57+ T cells in acquired aplastic anemia. Study context: DNA recovered from sorted CD4+ and CD8+ cells had a mean of approximately 3.5 ug. Findings and caveats of the study: Overlap between patients and controls comprised roughly 28 CD8+ CDR3 sequences.

Patients selected for sequencing had displayed CD8+CD57+ cell expansion by flow cytometry. Untreated patients provided the blood samples, with no therapy given before sampling. The study profiled TCR beta VDJ and CDR3 using genomic DNA as template. TCRdb re-called the reads through MiXCR, storing one row per CDR3 protein. This table has some 180,000 distinct CDR3 sequences, approximately 48% appearing once. Note on this clonotype: The antigen remains undetermined. A junction end diverges from the germline sequence, so it may reflect a read error.

CDR1 and CDR2 (germline): ENHRY, SYGVKD. This CDR3 spans 16 amino acids. The rearrangement links TRBV10-3 to TRBJ2-7, with 10 bases matching TRBD1. Input material: sorted CD4+, CD8+, or CD8+CD57+ T cells (not recorded which) from PBMCs. The receptor's source is a human donor with aplastic anemia. The CDR3 sequence: CASSTSPGQGNHEQYF. CDR3 coding DNA: TGTGCCAGCAGTACCTCGCCGGGACAGGGGAACCACGAGCAGTACTTC.